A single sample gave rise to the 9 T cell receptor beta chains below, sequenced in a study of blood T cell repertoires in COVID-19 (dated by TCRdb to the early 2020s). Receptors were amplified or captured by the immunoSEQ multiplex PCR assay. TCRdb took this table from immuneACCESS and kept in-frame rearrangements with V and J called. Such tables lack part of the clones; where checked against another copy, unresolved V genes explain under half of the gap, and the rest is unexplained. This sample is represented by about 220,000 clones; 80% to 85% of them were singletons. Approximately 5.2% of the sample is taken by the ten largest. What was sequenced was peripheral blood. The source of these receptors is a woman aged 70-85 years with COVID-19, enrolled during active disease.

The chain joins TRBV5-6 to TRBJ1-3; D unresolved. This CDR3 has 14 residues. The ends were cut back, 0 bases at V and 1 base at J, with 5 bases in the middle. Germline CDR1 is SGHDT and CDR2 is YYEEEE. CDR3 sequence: CASSLGLSGNTIYF. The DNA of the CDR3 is TGTGCCAGCAGCTTGGGACTATCTGGAAACACCATATATTTT.

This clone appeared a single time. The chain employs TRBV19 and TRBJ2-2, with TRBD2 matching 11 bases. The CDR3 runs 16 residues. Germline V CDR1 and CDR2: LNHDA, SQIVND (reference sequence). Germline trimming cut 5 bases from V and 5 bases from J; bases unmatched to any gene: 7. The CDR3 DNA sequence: TGTGCCAGTAGTTCCCCTAGCGGGAGGAAAACCGGGGAGCTGTTTTTT. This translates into CASSSPSGRKTGELFF.

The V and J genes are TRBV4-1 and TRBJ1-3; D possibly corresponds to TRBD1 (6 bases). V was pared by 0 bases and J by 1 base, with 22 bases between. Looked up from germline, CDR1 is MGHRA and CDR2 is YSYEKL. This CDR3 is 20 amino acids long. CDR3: CASSQEFGGAEMLSGNTIYF. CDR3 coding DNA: TGCGCCAGCAGCCAAGAATTCGGGGGGGCCGAGATGTTATCTGGAAACACCATATATTTT.

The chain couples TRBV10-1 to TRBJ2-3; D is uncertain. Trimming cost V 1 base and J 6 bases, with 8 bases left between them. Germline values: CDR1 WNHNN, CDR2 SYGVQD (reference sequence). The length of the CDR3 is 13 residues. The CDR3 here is CASSELSPDTQYF. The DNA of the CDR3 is TGCGCCAGCAGTGAGTTATCTCCGGATACGCAGTATTTT.

CDR3 nucleotides: TGTGCCAGCAGTAACACAGGGGGAACTAATGAAAAACTGTTTTTT. Translation gives CASSNTGGTNEKLFF. This chain links TRBV6-5 with TRBJ1-4, with 8 nucleotides matching TRBD1. V lost 5 bases and J lost 1; bases outside the gene matches: 3. Germline CDR1 is MNHEY and CDR2 is SVGAGI. The CDR3 covers 15 residues.

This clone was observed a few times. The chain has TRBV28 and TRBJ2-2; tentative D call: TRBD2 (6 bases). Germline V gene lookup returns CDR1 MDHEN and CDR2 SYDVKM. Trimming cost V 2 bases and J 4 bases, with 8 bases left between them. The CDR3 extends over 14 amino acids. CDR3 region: CASSLAGFTGELFF. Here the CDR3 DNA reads TGTGCCAGCAGTTTAGCGGGATTCACCGGGGAGCTGTTTTTT. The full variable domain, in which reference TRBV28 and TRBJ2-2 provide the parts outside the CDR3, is DVKVTQSSRYLVKRTGEKVFLECVQDMDHENMFWYRQDPGLGLRLIYFSYDVKMKEKGDIPEGYSVSREKKERFSLILESASTNQTSMYLCASSLAGFTGELFFGEGSRLTVL.

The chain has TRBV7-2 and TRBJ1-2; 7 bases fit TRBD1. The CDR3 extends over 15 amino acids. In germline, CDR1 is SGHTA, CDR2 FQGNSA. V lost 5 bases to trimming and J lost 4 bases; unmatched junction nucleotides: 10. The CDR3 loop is CASSSRDSVLYGYTF. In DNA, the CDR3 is TGTGCCAGCAGCAGCCGGGACAGCGTCCTCTATGGCTACACCTTC.

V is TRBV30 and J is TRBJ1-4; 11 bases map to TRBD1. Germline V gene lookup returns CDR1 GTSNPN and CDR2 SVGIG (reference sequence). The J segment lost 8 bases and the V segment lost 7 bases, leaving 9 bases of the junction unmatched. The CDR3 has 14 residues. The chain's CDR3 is CAFGQGAMEEKLFF. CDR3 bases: TGTGCCTTCGGACAGGGGGCAATGGAGGAAAAACTGTTTTTT.

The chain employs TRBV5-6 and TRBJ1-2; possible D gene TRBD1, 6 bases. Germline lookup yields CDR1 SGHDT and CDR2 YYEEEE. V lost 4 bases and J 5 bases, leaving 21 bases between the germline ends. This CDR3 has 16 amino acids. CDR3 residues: CASSQYRAVRTYGYTF. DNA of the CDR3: TGTGCCAGCAGCCAGTACAGGGCAGTTCGAACGTATGGCTACACCTTC.